This T cell receptor (beta chain) was sequenced for a study of T cells in localized non-small cell lung cancer (dated by TCRdb to 2019 to 2021). Looking at the study overall: The study analyzed T cell repertoires of under 250 early-stage NSCLC patients, comparing tumors and uninvolved tumor-adjacent lungs. All 230 or so NSCLC patients in the cohort were treatment-naive and had localized lung tumors that were resected. Of the NSCLC patients, around 130 were male and approximately 97 were female, and the mean age was approximately 66 years.

The immunoSEQ Assay was used to sequence TCR beta CDR3 regions from DNA. The authors processed their data as follows. T cell density was computed as TCR beta template counts normalized to usable DNA estimated by amplifying housekeeping genes. Richness was estimated with the preseqR package, extrapolating to 400,000 templates for PBMC samples and 120,000 templates for tissue samples. Clonality was defined as one minus Pielou's evenness. Tissue-enriched TCRs were identified by differential abundance testing using productive amino-acid clonotypes, minimum total count 5 and alpha 0.1. The Jaccard Index and the Morisita Overlap Index were used to measure how much the repertoires overlapped between compartments. GLIPH grouped TCR beta CDR3s together with public tetramer-defined viral CDR3s, and a viral motif had to include at least three viral sequences and show V-gene enrichment. TCRdb took over this immuneACCESS table, retaining in-frame rearrangements with V and J assigned. Such tables are incomplete; in checked studies, under half of the missing clones stem from an unresolved V gene, and the remainder is unexplained. V and J calls and clone size are as listed in that table; D and trimming were resolved from the DNA. The sample table holds approximately 54,000 clones, of which 86% were seen once. The ten largest make up less than 6% of the sample.

From cysteine to phenylalanine, the CDR3 is 16 amino acids long. The DNA shown is the 48-base CDR3, in frame from base 1. As for this clone: The clone's antigen remains unknown. Base quality data are lacking; no much larger clone is found one base away.

General study outcomes and caveats: Because the study design was exploratory, TCR variables were selected using unadjusted p-values without false-discovery rate correction. A median of around 57 of the top 100 tumor clones turned up in the paired uninvolved adjacent lung, and 25 to 35 of those clones also ranked among the top 100 of that same adjacent lung. Because multi-region tumor sequencing was not performed, intratumor heterogeneity could not be ruled out. Longer overall survival was associated with higher T cell density in blood, whereas shorter survival was associated with higher clonality in adjacent lung. The highest T cell clonality was observed in uninvolved tumor-adjacent lung, where clonality exceeded that of tumor, suggesting that antigenic responses were more focused in uninvolved tumor-adjacent lung.

At diagnosis, peripheral blood, uninvolved tumor-adjacent lung and tumor were collected and stored as a combination of fresh-frozen and FFPE material. For TCR repertoire profiling, blood samples were analyzed as peripheral blood mononuclear cells. The sample consisted of peripheral blood, taken before any cancer treatment. The chain couples TRBV21-1 to TRBJ1-5; the table gives TRBD1 as D, unverified against the DNA. TRBV21-1 is a pseudogene segment. The TCR originated in a woman aged 35 to 70 with stage I lung adenocarcinoma. The sequence in DNA is TGTGCCAGCAGACTGAAGAGGACAGCCAGCAATCAGCCCCAGCATTTT. This gives the protein CASRLKRTASNQPQHF.